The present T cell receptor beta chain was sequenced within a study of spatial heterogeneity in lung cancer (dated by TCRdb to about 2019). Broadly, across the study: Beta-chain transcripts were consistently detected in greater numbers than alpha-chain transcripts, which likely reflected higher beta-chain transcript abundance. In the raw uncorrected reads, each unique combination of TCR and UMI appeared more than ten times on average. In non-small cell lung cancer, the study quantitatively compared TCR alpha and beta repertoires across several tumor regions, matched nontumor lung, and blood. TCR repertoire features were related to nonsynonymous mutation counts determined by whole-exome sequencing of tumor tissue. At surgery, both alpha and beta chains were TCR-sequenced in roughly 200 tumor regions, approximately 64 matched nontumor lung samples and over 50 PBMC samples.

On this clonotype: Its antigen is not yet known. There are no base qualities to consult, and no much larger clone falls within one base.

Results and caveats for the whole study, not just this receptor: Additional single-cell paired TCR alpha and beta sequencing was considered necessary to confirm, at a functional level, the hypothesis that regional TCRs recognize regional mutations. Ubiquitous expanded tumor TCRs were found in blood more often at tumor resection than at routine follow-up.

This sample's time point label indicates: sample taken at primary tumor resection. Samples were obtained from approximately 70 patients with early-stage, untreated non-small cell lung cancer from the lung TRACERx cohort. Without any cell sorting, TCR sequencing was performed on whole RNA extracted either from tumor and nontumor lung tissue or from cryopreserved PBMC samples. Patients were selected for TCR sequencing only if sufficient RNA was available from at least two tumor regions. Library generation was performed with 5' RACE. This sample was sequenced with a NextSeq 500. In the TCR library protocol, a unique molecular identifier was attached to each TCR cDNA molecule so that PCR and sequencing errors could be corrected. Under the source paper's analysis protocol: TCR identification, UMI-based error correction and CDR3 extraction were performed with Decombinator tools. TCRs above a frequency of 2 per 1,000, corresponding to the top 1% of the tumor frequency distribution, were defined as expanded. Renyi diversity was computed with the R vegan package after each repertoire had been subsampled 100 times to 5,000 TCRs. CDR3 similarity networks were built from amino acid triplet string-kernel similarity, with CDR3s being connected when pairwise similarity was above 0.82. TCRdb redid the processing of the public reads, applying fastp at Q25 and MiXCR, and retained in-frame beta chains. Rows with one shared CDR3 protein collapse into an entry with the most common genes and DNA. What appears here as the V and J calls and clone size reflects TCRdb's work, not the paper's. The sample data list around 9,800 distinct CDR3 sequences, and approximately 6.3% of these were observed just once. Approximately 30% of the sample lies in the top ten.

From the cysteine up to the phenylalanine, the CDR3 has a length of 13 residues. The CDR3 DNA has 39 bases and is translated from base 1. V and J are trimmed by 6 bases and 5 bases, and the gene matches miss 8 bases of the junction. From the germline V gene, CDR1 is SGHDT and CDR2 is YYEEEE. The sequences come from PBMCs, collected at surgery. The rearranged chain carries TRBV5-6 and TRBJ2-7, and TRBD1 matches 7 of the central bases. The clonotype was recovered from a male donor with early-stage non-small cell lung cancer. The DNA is TGTGCCAGCAAACGGACAGGAACAAACGAGCAGTACTTC. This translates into CASKRTGTNEQYF.